These T cell receptor beta chains were read from a single sample in a study of blood T cell repertoires in COVID-19. Libraries were prepared by immunoSEQ multiplex PCR; TCRdb keeps only in-frame clonotypes and omits some of them. This sample has about 160,000 clones, with 65% to 85% found just once. The material sequenced was peripheral blood. These receptor sequences come from a woman of 80 years or more with active or convalescent COVID-19. Each CDR3 is given with its conserved first and last residue. The order of the fields is V gene, D gene, J gene, clone size, CDR3 DNA, CDR3 protein. The D gene is left open where the match is weak. Clone size is stated in some rows and not others, as once, few, many or a class when expanded.

TRBV6-5	TRBD1	TRBJ2-1	-	TGTGCCAGCAGTTTACGTGGGACAGGGGGGGACAATGAGCAGTTCTTC	CASSLRGTGGDNEQFF
TRBV19	TRBD1	TRBJ1-1	-	TGTGCCAGTAGTACCGGACAGGAGCTGAACACTGAAGCTTTCTTT	CASSTGQELNTEAFF
TRBV2	-	TRBJ2-7	-	TGTGCCAGCAGTGAAGAGGAGCGGAACTCCTACGAGCAGTACTTC	CASSEEERNSYEQYF
TRBV3-1/TRBV3-2	-	TRBJ1-2	-	TGTGCCAGCAGCCAAGAAAGCCAGGGGAGCGGCTACACCTTC	CASSQESQGSGYTF
TRBV27	TRBD1	TRBJ1-1	-	TGTGCCAGCAGTTTATGGGGGACAGCTAGGTTACTGAACACTGAAGCTTTCTTT	CASSLWGTARLLNTEAFF
TRBV7-2	-	TRBJ2-5	-	TGTGCCAGCAGCTTAGTGTATGTCAGGGGGGTAGAGACCCAGTACTTC	CASSLVYVRGVETQYF
TRBV19	TRBD2	TRBJ2-7	-	TGTGCCAGTAGTGACGGGGGGGCTACCGACGAGCAGTACTTC	CASSDGGATDEQYF
TRBV5-4	TRBD1	TRBJ1-1	-	TGTGCCAGCAGTGGCCCGACAGGGATCCAGGACACTGAAGCTTTCTTT	CASSGPTGIQDTEAFF
TRBV6-5	-	TRBJ1-1	-	TGTGCCAGCAGTCACCGGAGTAACACTGAAGCTTTCTTT	CASSHRSNTEAFF
TRBV15	-	TRBJ1-1	-	TGTGCCACCAGGGCTCAGGTGGGCACTGAAGCTTTCTTT	CATRAQVGTEAFF
TRBV5-6	TRBD1	TRBJ1-5	-	TGTGCCAGCAGCTTAGGAACAGGGGCCTCCAATCAGCCCCAGCATTTT	CASSLGTGASNQPQHF
TRBV5-1	TRBD1	TRBJ2-1	-	TGCGCCAGCAGGCAGACAGGGAGCTCCTACAATGAGCAGTTCTTC	CASRQTGSSYNEQFF
TRBV5-5	TRBD1	TRBJ2-5	-	TGTGCCAGCAACCGGGACAGGGAGGGCGAGACCCAGTACTTC	CASNRDREGETQYF
TRBV12-3/TRBV12-4	-	TRBJ1-5	once	TGTGCCAGCAGCGAAGTAGTCAATCAGCCCCAGCATTTT	CASSEVVNQPQHF
TRBV4-2	-	TRBJ2-5	once	TGTGCCAGCAGCCAGGACAGTTACCAAGAGACCCAGTACTTC	CASSQDSYQETQYF
TRBV5-1	-	TRBJ2-5	-	TGCGCCAGCAGCTTGGTTGAGTTCCAAGAGACCCAGTACTTC	CASSLVEFQETQYF
TRBV24-1	TRBD1	TRBJ2-3	-	TGTGCCACCAGTGATGCAACGACAGGGGGCAAGGGAGATACGCAGTATTTT	CATSDATTGGKGDTQYF
TRBV6-5	-	TRBJ1-4	-	TGTGCCAGCAGTTATCCCGGGGATCGTGTTGAAAAACTGTTTTTT	CASSYPGDRVEKLFF
TRBV6-5	-	TRBJ1-1	-	TGTGCCAGCATTCTAGACTCCCAAAGTGTCGGTGAAGCTTTCTTT	CASILDSQSVGEAFF
TRBV19	TRBD1	TRBJ1-2	-	TGTGCCAGTAGTCTTGGGACAGGGAATGGCTACACCTTC	CASSLGTGNGYTF
TRBV20-1	-	TRBJ2-5	-	TGCAGTGCTAGAGACTTGGAGACCCAGTACTTC	CSARDLETQYF
TRBV7-6	TRBD2	TRBJ2-3	-	TGTGCCAGCAGCTTATATCTAGCGGGACTCACAGATACGCAGTATTTT	CASSLYLAGLTDTQYF
TRBV12-5	-	TRBJ1-3	once	TGTGCTAGTGGTTCCCAGGGGAAAAGGAACACCATATATTTT	CASGSQGKRNTIYF
TRBV19	-	TRBJ2-2	-	TGTGCCAGTAGTATCACAGGGACCTTCACCGGGGAGCTGTTTTTT	CASSITGTFTGELFF
TRBV6-6	TRBD1	TRBJ2-1	-	TGTGCCAGCAGTAAGGACAGGGAGGTCTTC	CASSKDREVF
TRBV27	-	TRBJ2-5	once	TGTGCCAGCAGTCTGTACCCGGGGGTTGGAGAGACCCAGTACTTC	CASSLYPGVGETQYF
TRBV19	-	TRBJ1-6	once	TGTGCCAGTACCCCAAGGGGAAGCTCCTATAATTCACCCCTCCACTTT	CASTPRGSSYNSPLHF
TRBV5-4	TRBD1	TRBJ1-2	-	TGTGCCAGCAGGGACAGGGACGGTAGCTATGGCTACACCTTC	CASRDRDGSYGYTF
TRBV4-1	-	TRBJ1-2	-	TGCGCCAGCAGCCAAGTTGGGGGGGGGACTTTAGCTTCCGCCTATGGCTACACCTTC	CASSQVGGGTLASAYGYTF